A selection of T cell receptor beta chains follows, all from one sample in a study of T-cell memory formation after mild COVID-19. TCRdb used MiXCR to reprocess the 5' RACE reads, holding one entry per CDR3 protein. The table lists 110,000 to 150,000 distinct CDR3 sequences, around 15% of them singletons. The sample consisted of PBMCs or a T cell subset sorted from them (not recorded which). These receptors all stem from an adult woman who had mild COVID-19 (a few samples of this study predate the infection). Cell type and time point are not known. Each CDR3 is given with its conserved first and last residue. The D gene is left open where the match is weak. Only some rows state a clone size, as once, few, many or a class for expanded clones.

length | J | size | V | D | CDR3 | DNA
13 | TRBJ2-7 | few | TRBV29-1 | TRBD2 | CSVQAAGGYEQYF | TGCAGCGTCCAAGCAGCGGGAGGGTACGAGCAGTACTTC
13 | TRBJ1-2 | - | TRBV7-2 | - | CASSLDPGFGYTF | TGTGCCAGCAGCTTAGACCCAGGGTTTGGCTACACCTTC
13 | TRBJ1-1 | - | TRBV30 | - | CAWSRALNTEAFF | TGTGCCTGGAGCAGGGCCCTGAACACTGAAGCTTTCTTT
18 | TRBJ2-3 | few | TRBV4-3 | TRBD2 | CASSQDRGGAGGPDTQYF | TGCGCCAGCAGCCAAGATCGAGGAGGAGCGGGAGGACCAGATACGCAGTATTTT
14 | TRBJ1-1 | - | TRBV12-3/TRBV12-4 | - | CASSLWVADTEAFF | TGTGCCAGCAGTTTGTGGGTGGCGGACACTGAAGCTTTCTTT
17 | TRBJ2-1 | - | TRBV20-1 | TRBD2 | CSARSSGSIKDYNEQFF | TGCAGTGCTAGGTCTAGCGGGAGTATTAAGGACTATAATGAGCAGTTCTTC
18 | TRBJ2-7 | - | TRBV25-1 | TRBD2 | CASSALEGLAANSYEQYF | TGTGCCAGCAGCGCACTAGAAGGACTAGCGGCGAACTCCTACGAGCAGTACTTC
18 | TRBJ2-3 | - | TRBV5-1 | - | CASSPRSGWRLITDTQYF | TGCGCCAGCAGCCCTCGATCTGGGTGGAGGCTTATCACAGATACGCAGTATTTT
13 | TRBJ2-5 | - | TRBV27 | - | CASSLLEQETQYF | TGTGCCAGCAGCCTTCTAGAACAAGAGACCCAGTACTTC
18 | TRBJ2-2 | - | TRBV7-9 | TRBD2 | CASSLGGLAGEFTGELFF | TGTGCCAGCAGCTTAGGAGGACTAGCGGGGGAGTTCACCGGGGAGCTGTTTTTT